The present entry profiles one TCR beta chain with its context. Trimming took off 1 base at V and 3 bases at J, with 21 bases between the two ends. The CDR3 is 18 amino acids. Germline lookup yields CDR1 LGHNA and CDR2 YSLEER. The data originate from a study of blood T cell repertoires in COVID-19. In the study overall: In each case, the material was cDNA or gDNA derived from T cells, B-cell-depleted T cells, or PBMCs.

Participants came from about two dozen US areas, aged roughly 18 to 95 years. Categorization into cohorts depended on clinical history that participants reported. Per the original data handling: Reference gene primer amplification gave estimated nucleated cell counts. Some clones are missing from TCRdb's copy, which holds only in-frame ones; the method was immunoSEQ multiplex PCR. The DNA was the basis for D and trimming; V, J and clone size are from that table. The sample records roughly 250,000 clones, about 87% being singletons. Material for sequencing was PBMCs or T cells enriched from blood (not recorded which). The chain combines TRBV4-3 with TRBJ1-1; D ambiguous. This clonotype originated in a woman in her thirties or forties with acute COVID-19. The CDR3: CASSQVSTPAVMHTEAFF. CDR3 bases: TGCGCCAGCAGCCAAGTTTCCACACCGGCGGTAATGCACACTGAAGCTTTCTTT.